A selection of T cell receptor beta chains follows, all from one sample in a study of vaccination and CD4 T cells after COVID-19. No antigen is known for these receptors. TCRdb reprocessed the PCR reads with MiXCR, giving one entry per CDR3 protein. The repertoire holds approximately 17,000 distinct CDR3 sequences, with about 59% as singletons. The specimen comprised CD4+ T cells from blood, cultured in vitro, sampled before SARS-CoV-2 vaccination. The receptors come from a human donor who had recovered from COVID-19. The CDR3 runs from the conserved cysteine through the conserved F or W. The D gene is left open where the match is weak. A clone size is listed for some rows: how often the clone was seen (once, few, many), or a class if it is expanded.

d_call | cdr3_length | clone_size | j_call | v_call | cdr3_aa | cdr3_nt
. | 16 | . | TRBJ2-1 | TRBV20-1 | CSAPTGAGPDYNEQFF | TGCAGTGCTCCTACCGGGGCGGGACCTGACTACAATGAGCAGTTCTTC
TRBD2 | 16 | . | TRBJ2-2 | TRBV28 | CASSPPGLVFAGELFF | TGTGCCAGCAGTCCACCGGGACTAGTTTTTGCCGGGGAGCTGTTTTTT
. | 16 | . | TRBJ1-1 | TRBV4-1 | CASSQDPPQGIAEAFF | TGCGCCAGCAGCCAAGATCCGCCCCAGGGAATTGCTGAAGCTTTCTTT
TRBD2 | 14 | . | TRBJ2-1 | TRBV5-1 | CASSPGTSALRDFF | TGCGCCAGCAGCCCCGGGACTAGCGCTTTGAGAGATTTCTTC
TRBD2 | 16 | . | TRBJ2-6 | TRBV4-3 | CASSQGLASGANVLTF | TGCGCCAGCAGCCAGGGACTAGCCTCCGGGGCCAACGTCCTGACTTTC
. | 12 | . | TRBJ1-1 | TRBV20-1 | CSGRQPNTEAFF | TGCAGCGGTCGGCAGCCGAACACTGAAGCTTTCTTT
TRBD1 | 15 | few | TRBJ1-2 | TRBV14 | CASSLPGTENYGYTF | TGTGCCAGCAGCCTGCCCGGGACAGAGAATTATGGCTACACCTTC
TRBD2 | 15 | . | TRBJ2-5 | TRBV27 | CASSLRGLAGETQYF | TGTGCCAGCAGTTTACGAGGACTAGCGGGAGAGACCCAGTACTTC
. | 16 | few | TRBJ2-4 | TRBV7-8 | CASSLEGGSGKNIQYF | TGTGCCAGCAGCTTAGAAGGTGGGAGTGGCAAAAACATTCAGTACTTC
TRBD2 | 13 | . | TRBJ2-4 | TRBV19 | CASSEGLDGIQYF | TGTGCCAGTAGCGAGGGACTAGATGGCATTCAGTACTTC
. | 11 | . | TRBJ1-2 | TRBV20-1 | CSAGVNYGYTF | TGCAGTGCTGGGGTAAACTATGGCTACACCTTC
. | 14 | . | TRBJ1-2 | TRBV5-1 | CASSPDPGVYGYTF | TGCGCCAGCAGCCCGGACCCAGGGGTCTATGGCTACACCTTC
TRBD1 | 15 | . | TRBJ2-7 | TRBV24-1 | CATSDPGTGIYEQYF | TGTGCCACCAGTGATCCCGGGACAGGGATTTACGAGCAGTACTTC
TRBD1 | 13 | few | TRBJ1-2 | TRBV19 | CASSSDRGDGYTF | TGTGCCAGTAGTTCAGACAGGGGAGATGGCTACACCTTC
. | 16 | once | TRBJ2-3 | TRBV9 | CASSSSQGLSTDTQYF | TGTGCCAGCAGCTCGTCACAGGGTCTTAGCACAGATACGCAGTATTTT
TRBD2 | 17 | . | TRBJ2-2 | TRBV20-1 | CSARDRLAGGWTGELFF | TGCAGTGCTAGAGATCGTCTAGCGGGAGGTTGGACCGGGGAGCTGTTTTTT
TRBD2 | 14 | . | TRBJ2-4 | TRBV20-1 | CSAREMGGRYIQYF | TGCAGTGCTAGAGAGATGGGCGGGAGGTACATTCAGTACTTC
. | 16 | . | TRBJ2-5 | TRBV6-1 | CASVSMIAQGGETQYF | TGTGCCAGCGTTAGTATGATCGCGCAGGGCGGGGAGACCCAGTACTTC
TRBD2 | 17 | . | TRBJ2-3 | TRBV7-8 | CASSLALADPSTDTQYF | TGTGCCAGCAGCTTAGCCCTAGCGGATCCTAGCACAGATACGCAGTATTTT
. | 13 | . | TRBJ1-6 | TRBV30 | CAWQSSYNSPLHF | TGTGCCTGGCAGAGCTCCTATAATTCACCCCTCCACTTT
. | 14 | . | TRBJ1-6 | TRBV28 | CASSVTGWNSPLHF | TGTGCCAGCAGCGTTACAGGGTGGAATTCACCCCTCCACTTT
TRBD1 | 16 | . | TRBJ1-3 | TRBV7-9 | CASSSQFRGRGNTIYF | TGTGCCAGCAGCTCCCAATTCAGGGGGCGCGGGAACACCATATATTTT
TRBD1 | 15 | . | TRBJ1-5 | TRBV6-5 | CASSYSGQGRQPQHF | TGTGCCAGCAGTTACTCGGGACAGGGAAGGCAGCCCCAGCATTTT
. | 14 | . | TRBJ2-5 | TRBV2 | CASGSTGTQETQYF | TGTGCCAGCGGATCTACAGGGACCCAAGAGACCCAGTACTTC
. | 12 | few | TRBJ2-7 | TRBV6-5 | CASSYSTNAQYF | TGTGCCAGCAGTTACTCGACCAACGCGCAGTACTTC
. | 10 | . | TRBJ2-1 | TRBV7-9 | CASSLEGQFF | TGTGCCAGCAGCTTAGAGGGACAGTTCTTC
TRBD1 | 17 | few | TRBJ2-1 | TRBV24-1 | CATSDMGTGSSYNEQFF | TGTGCCACCAGTGATATGGGGACAGGCAGCTCCTACAATGAGCAGTTCTTC
TRBD1 | 14 | . | TRBJ2-5 | TRBV4-3 | CASGAGTGGETQYF | TGCGCCAGCGGAGCCGGGACAGGGGGAGAGACCCAGTACTTC
TRBD2 | 14 | . | TRBJ2-1 | TRBV20-1 | CSAPPLAGYNEQFF | TGCAGTGCTCCACCGTTAGCGGGATACAATGAGCAGTTCTTC
. | 17 | few | TRBJ1-5 | TRBV10-3 | CAISGTDRSHSNQPQHF | TGTGCCATCAGTGGGACGGATCGCTCGCATAGCAATCAGCCCCAGCATTTT
. | 13 | few | TRBJ2-7 | TRBV10-3 | CAISEGEGYEQYF | TGTGCCATCAGTGAGGGGGAAGGCTACGAGCAGTACTTC
TRBD1 | 17 | . | TRBJ2-7 | TRBV20-1 | CSARDRDRGWSDYEQYF | TGCAGTGCTAGAGATCGGGACAGGGGCTGGTCGGACTACGAGCAGTACTTC
. | 13 | . | TRBJ1-2 | TRBV6-1 | CASRSVGRYGYTF | TGTGCCAGCAGGAGCGTGGGAAGGTATGGCTACACCTTC
. | 14 | . | TRBJ1-2 | TRBV28 | CASLNQGTNYGYTF | TGTGCCAGCCTTAACCAAGGGACGAACTATGGCTACACCTTC
. | 19 | . | TRBJ2-7 | TRBV6-1 | CASTGTLLARAGTLSLEYF | TGTGCCAGCACCGGAACCCTATTAGCCCGAGCGGGTACCCTTTCATTAGAGTACTTC
. | 13 | once | TRBJ1-6 | TRBV30 | CAWSGQVNSPLHF | TGTGCCTGGAGTGGACAGGTTAATTCACCCCTCCACTTT
TRBD2 | 19 | . | TRBJ2-1 | TRBV11-3 | CASSLEGTSGSGTYNEQFF | TGTGCCAGCAGCTTAGAGGGGACTAGCGGGAGTGGGACCTACAATGAGCAGTTCTTC
. | 13 | . | TRBJ2-5 | TRBV15 | CATSRGVQETQYF | TGTGCCACCAGCAGAGGAGTCCAAGAGACCCAGTACTTC
TRBD1 | 13 | . | TRBJ2-1 | TRBV2 | CASKKDRVNEQFF | TGTGCCAGCAAGAAGGACAGGGTCAATGAGCAGTTCTTC
. | 15 | few | TRBJ1-5 | TRBV7-8 | CASSLGRISNQPQHF | TGTGCCAGCAGCTTAGGGAGAATTAGCAATCAGCCCCAGCATTTT
. | 14 | . | TRBJ2-7 | TRBV19 | CASSAPNEPYEQYF | TGTGCCAGTAGCGCCCCCAACGAACCCTACGAGCAGTACTTC
TRBD2 | 14 | medium-sized | TRBJ2-5 | TRBV20-1 | CSARDPSGRETQYF | TGCAGTGCTAGAGATCCTAGCGGACGAGAGACCCAGTACTTC
TRBD2 | 18 | few | TRBJ2-3 | TRBV27 | CASSLWPRLAGRTDTQYF | TGTGCCAGCAGTTTATGGCCGCGACTAGCGGGCCGCACAGATACGCAGTATTTT
. | 15 | . | TRBJ1-1 | TRBV6-1 | CASSHFGMADTEAFF | TGTGCCAGCAGCCACTTTGGGATGGCGGACACTGAAGCTTTCTTT
. | 15 | . | TRBJ2-1 | TRBV6-1 | CASRLGGDRYNEQFF | TGTGCCAGCAGATTGGGAGGCGACCGCTACAATGAGCAGTTCTTC
TRBD2 | 17 | . | TRBJ2-1 | TRBV27 | CASSPRLAGSSYNEQFF | TGTGCCAGCAGTCCACGACTAGCGGGGAGCTCCTACAATGAGCAGTTCTTC
. | 12 | once | TRBJ1-5 | TRBV27 | CASSFRDQPQHF | TGTGCCAGCAGTTTTAGGGATCAGCCCCAGCATTTT
TRBD1 | 15 | few | TRBJ1-6 | TRBV19 | CASSALGQSNSPLHF | TGTGCCAGTAGTGCGTTGGGACAGAGTAATTCACCCCTCCACTTT
. | 14 | . | TRBJ1-3 | TRBV3-1 | CASSPRTEGNTIYF | TGTGCCAGCAGCCCCCGGACAGAAGGAAACACCATATATTTT
. | 20 | once | TRBJ2-1 | TRBV4-2 | CASAKAGYAPERTRYNEQFF | TGTGCCAGCGCAAAAGCCGGATATGCCCCCGAGAGAACAAGATACAATGAGCAGTTCTTC
. | 12 | . | TRBJ2-1 | TRBV6-1 | CASRGPYNEQFF | TGTGCCAGCAGGGGACCTTACAATGAGCAGTTCTTC
. | 13 | . | TRBJ1-1 | TRBV20-1 | CSARVPGPTEAFF | TGCAGTGCTAGAGTTCCAGGGCCCACTGAAGCTTTCTTT
. | 14 | few | TRBJ2-5 | TRBV6-1 | CASSESGGRETQYF | TGTGCCAGCAGTGAATCGGGGGGCCGGGAGACCCAGTACTTC
. | 13 | . | TRBJ1-1 | TRBV29-1 | CSVEEDTGVKAFF | TGCAGCGTTGAAGAGGATACAGGCGTAAAAGCTTTCTTT
TRBD1 | 14 | . | TRBJ2-7 | TRBV6-1 | CASSLDRGKYEQYF | TGTGCCAGCAGTCTGGACAGGGGGAAATACGAGCAGTACTTC
TRBD2 | 17 | . | TRBJ2-3 | TRBV7-8 | CASRLAGGTLFTDTQYF | TGTGCCAGCCGACTAGCGGGAGGGACCCTCTTCACAGATACGCAGTATTTT
. | 15 | once | TRBJ1-1 | TRBV12-3/TRBV12-4 | CASTKPSPQDTEAFF | TGTGCCAGCACCAAACCCAGCCCCCAGGACACTGAAGCTTTCTTT